The next 20 T cell receptor beta chains were all read from a single sample in a study of blood T cell repertoires in COVID-19. Clones were sequenced by immunoSEQ multiplex PCR, and TCRdb holds only the in-frame ones, with some missing. This table has 150,000 to 200,000 clones, 86% appearing once. Sample: peripheral blood. These receptors were taken from an elderly woman in a cohort sampled during active or convalescent COVID-19.

This clone was detected once. The V call is TRBV10-3, the J call TRBJ2-5; 8 positions match TRBD1. The V and J ends lost 6 bases and 3 bases, in that order; junction bases with no gene match: 3. The length of the CDR3 is 13 residues. CDR1 and CDR2 (germline): ENHRY, SYGVKD. Here the CDR3 DNA reads TGTGCCATCAGGGAACAGGGGGAAGAGACCCAGTACTTC. This translates into CAIREQGEETQYF.

The rearrangement links TRBV12-5 to TRBJ1-2; 7 bases match TRBD1. The CDR3 extends over 16 amino acids. Germline V gene lookup returns CDR1 LGHNT and CDR2 FRNRAP. V lost 1 base, J lost 5 bases, and 10 bases stayed unmatched. The CDR3 loop is CASGLAETGEGYGYTF. The CDR3 bases are TGTGCTAGTGGTTTGGCCGAAACAGGGGAAGGATATGGCTACACCTTC. The variable domain in full, completed from reference TRBV12-5 and TRBJ1-2, reads DARVTQTPRHKVTEMGQEVTMRCQPILGHNTVFWYRQTMMQGLELLAYFRNRAPLDDSGMPKDRFSAEMPDATLATLKIQPSEPRDSAVYFCASGLAETGEGYGYTFGSGTRLTVV.

This clone was detected a few times. The rearrangement links TRBV18 to TRBJ2-7; D call uncertain. Trimming shortened V by 6 bases and J by 3 bases, and 12 bases separated the two germline ends. This CDR3 is built from 13 residues. CDR1 and CDR2 from the germline V gene are KGHSH and LQKENI. This chain's CDR3 is CASSDKLDYEQYV. Written as DNA, the CDR3 is TGTGCCAGCTCTGACAAACTGGACTACGAGCAGTACGTC.

This clone came up a few times. The chain links TRBV3-1 (or the pseudogene TRBV3-2) to TRBJ1-3; 7 bases are shared with TRBD1. The CDR3 length is 13 residues. The germline CDR1 and CDR2 sequences are LGHDT and YNNKEL (reference sequence). With V trimmed by 6 bases and J by 1 base, 0 bases remained unmatched. The CDR3 DNA reads TGTGCCAGCAGACAGGGGTCTGGAAACACCATATATTTT. As protein: CASRQGSGNTIYF.

The V and J genes are TRBV18 and TRBJ2-1; 9 bases align to TRBD2. The CDR3 is 17 amino acids. Germline trimming cut 2 bases from V and 7 bases from J; bases unmatched to any gene: 12. Germline V gene data show CDR1 as KGHSH and CDR2 as LQKENI. CDR3 DNA: TGTGCCAGCTCACCATTCTCTGGCGCTAGCGGGGAGAATGAGCAGTTCTTC. This sequence encodes CASSPFSGASGENEQFF. Full variable domain (missing parts from reference TRBV18 and TRBJ2-1): NAGVMQNPRHLVRRRGQEARLRCSPMKGHSHVYWYRQLPEEGLKFMVYLQKENIIDESGMPKERFSAEFPKEGPSILRIQQVVRGDSAAYFCASSPFSGASGENEQFFGPGTRLTVL.

A word on this clone: The junction differs from germline at one of its ends, possibly a read error. The gene calls are TRBV9 and TRBJ2-3; 8 nucleotides align to TRBD2. CDR1 SGDLS and CDR2 YYNGEE come from the germline V gene. This CDR3 has 14 residues. For the CDR3, the DNA is TGTGCCAGCAGCGTAGTAGTCTCGGGACTAGTGTATCCTTTT. As protein: CASSVVVSGLVYPF.

V usage is TRBV4-1 and J usage is TRBJ1-3; the match to TRBD1 covers 7 bases. This CDR3 is 13 amino acids long. Looked up from germline, CDR1 is MGHRA and CDR2 is YSYEKL. V lost 9 bases, J lost 4 bases, and 6 bases stayed unmatched. As DNA, the CDR3 is TGCGCCAGTCGACAGGGAGGAGGAAACACCATATATTTT. It translates to CASRQGGGNTIYF.

The chain recombines TRBV10-1 with TRBJ2-2, with 11 bases matching TRBD2. Germline V lookup: CDR1 WNHNN, CDR2 SYGVQD (reference sequence). The J segment lost 7 bases and the V segment lost 5 bases, leaving 6 bases of the junction unmatched. CDR3 size: 15 residues. CDR3 sequence reads: CASSPSGGTDGELFF. CDR3 DNA: TGCGCCAGCAGTCCTAGCGGGGGGACGGACGGGGAGCTGTTTTTT.

The chain carries TRBV10-3 and TRBJ2-1; 12 bases are shared with TRBD2. CDR3 length: 16 amino acids. Germline V gene lookup returns CDR1 ENHRY and CDR2 SYGVKD. V shed 6 bases and J 7 bases; nucleotides not matched to a gene: 10. This CDR3 is CAIRPGLAGTGNEQFF. The CDR3 nucleotides are TGTGCCATCAGGCCCGGACTAGCGGGGACTGGGAATGAGCAGTTCTTC.

V and J are TRBV28 and TRBJ2-3, with 9 bases that match TRBD1. The CDR3 has 17 residues. Per germline, CDR1 MDHEN and CDR2 SYDVKM. Losses at the gene ends were 4 bases for V and 1 base for J; bases not matched to a gene: 9. CDR3 amino acids: CASSYRTGGGGTDTQYF. As DNA, the CDR3 is TGTGCCAGCAGTTACCGAACAGGGGGCGGGGGCACAGATACGCAGTATTTT.

This chain connects TRBV27 to TRBJ2-2; 8 nucleotides agree with TRBD1. V shed 6 bases, J shed 1 base, and the junction held 10 bases outside the gene matches. CDR1 is MNHEY and CDR2 is SMNVEV in the germline V gene (reference sequence). This CDR3 spans 17 amino acids. The CDR3 region has the DNA TGTGCCAGCAGGGGGTCTACCGGGACAGGGAACACCGGGGAGCTGTTTTTT. Protein: CASRGSTGTGNTGELFF.

This sequence joins TRBV18 and TRBJ2-7; 12 positions match TRBD2. There are 16 residues in the CDR3. The V and J ends lost 1 base and 3 bases, in that order; junction bases with no gene match: 4. Germline V gene data show CDR1 as KGHSH and CDR2 as LQKENI. The CDR3 protein is CASSPRLAGGNYEQYV. The CDR3 DNA sequence: TGTGCCAGCTCACCACGGCTAGCGGGAGGGAACTACGAGCAGTACGTC.

This clone was observed a few times. This chain uses TRBV10-3 with TRBJ1-3; D is unclear. This CDR3 is 12 amino acids long. Germline V gene lookup returns CDR1 ENHRY and CDR2 SYGVKD. Trimming pared 8 bases from V and 0 bases from J, leaving 5 bases between. CDR3 sequence: CAIAGSGNTIYF. The DNA for the CDR3 is TGTGCCATCGCCGGCTCTGGAAACACCATATATTTT.

The V call is TRBV11-2, the J call TRBJ2-1; 7 bases are a match to TRBD1. V shed 2 bases and J 7 bases; nucleotides not matched to a gene: 5. From germline, CDR1 is SGHAT and CDR2 FQNNGV. The CDR3 sequence is 14 residues long. This CDR3 reads CASSLNLRGNEQFF. The CDR3 region has the DNA TGTGCCAGCAGCTTAAACCTCAGGGGGAATGAGCAGTTCTTC.

This rearrangement joins TRBV28 to TRBJ1-5; TRBD1 matches 9 bases. There are 15 residues in the CDR3. After removal of 4 bases from V and 5 bases from J, the junction contained 6 bases not matched to a gene. Per the germline V gene, CDR1 is MDHEN and CDR2 is SYDVKM. The CDR3 sequence is CASSSHRGQDQPQHF. CDR3 DNA: TGTGCCAGCAGTTCCCACAGGGGGCAGGATCAGCCCCAGCATTTT.

In its sample, this clone was seen once. This rearrangement joins TRBV24-1 to TRBJ2-2; 10 nucleotides line up with TRBD1. The CDR3 consists of 20 residues. The V gene's germline CDR1 is KGHDR and CDR2 SFDVKD. V shed 1 base, J shed 5 bases, and the junction held 15 bases outside the gene matches. The CDR3 sequence: CATSDFGDRGPKERTGELFF. In DNA, the CDR3 is TGTGCCACCAGTGATTTCGGGGACAGGGGTCCAAAAGAGCGGACCGGGGAGCTGTTTTTT.

The CDR3 is CASSLERRGQFPPRPYEQYV. The CDR3 DNA sequence: TGTGCCAGCAGCTTAGAAAGGAGAGGACAGTTCCCGCCGCGACCTTACGAGCAGTACGTC. The J gene is TRBJ2-7, the V gene TRBV11-3; a possible D gene is TRBD1 (6 bases). V lost 0 bases, J lost 4 bases, and 28 bases lay in between. The CDR3 sequence is 20 residues long. Germline-derived CDR1 and CDR2 are SGHNT and YENEEA.

The rearrangement links TRBV27 to TRBJ2-5, with D perhaps matching TRBD1 (6 bases). Per the germline V gene, CDR1 is MNHEY and CDR2 is SMNVEV (reference sequence). V was cut by 4 bases and J by 1 base, with 16 bases left in between. The CDR3 has 16 residues. Here the CDR3 DNA reads TGTGCCAGCAGTTCGAGGTTTTTGGACAGCCAAGAGACCCAGTACTTC. It yields the protein CASSSRFLDSQETQYF.

The chain uses TRBV7-9 and TRBJ2-3; a weak D match, TRBD2 (6 bases). This CDR3 has 17 residues. V was shortened by 6 bases and J by 2 bases, with 21 bases between the two germline ends. Germline CDR1 is SEHNR and CDR2 is FQNEAQ (reference sequence). The CDR3 DNA reads as TGTGCCAGCAGATCGGGGTGGCGGGCTAGCGACACAGATACGCAGTATTTT. The encoded protein is CASRSGWRASDTDTQYF.

The CDR3 spells CAVERQGRPKQYF. CDR3 DNA sequence: TGTGCCGTGGAACGACAGGGAAGACCCAAGCAGTACTTC. The V call is TRBV30, the J call TRBJ2-7, with 7 bases identical to TRBD1. Germline V gives CDR1 GTSNPN, CDR2 SVGIG (reference sequence). CDR3 length equals 13 residues. V was clipped by 8 bases and J by 8 bases; unmatched bases: 15.